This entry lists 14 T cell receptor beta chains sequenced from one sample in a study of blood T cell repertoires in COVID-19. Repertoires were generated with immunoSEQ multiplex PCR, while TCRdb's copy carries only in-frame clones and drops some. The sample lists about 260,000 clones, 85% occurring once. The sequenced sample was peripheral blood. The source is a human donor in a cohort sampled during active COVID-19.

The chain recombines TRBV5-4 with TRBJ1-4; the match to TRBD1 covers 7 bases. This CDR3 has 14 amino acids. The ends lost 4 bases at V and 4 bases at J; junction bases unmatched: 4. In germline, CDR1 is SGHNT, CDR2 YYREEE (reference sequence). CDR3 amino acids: CASSPGQDNEKLFF. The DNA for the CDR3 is TGTGCCAGCAGCCCAGGACAGGATAATGAAAAACTGTTTTTT. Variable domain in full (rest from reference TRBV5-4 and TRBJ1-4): ETGVTQSPTHLIKTRGQQVTLRCSSQSGHNTVSWYQQALGQGPQFIFQYYREEENGRGNFPPRFSGLQFPNYSSELNVNALELDDSALYLCASSPGQDNEKLFFGSGTQLSVL.

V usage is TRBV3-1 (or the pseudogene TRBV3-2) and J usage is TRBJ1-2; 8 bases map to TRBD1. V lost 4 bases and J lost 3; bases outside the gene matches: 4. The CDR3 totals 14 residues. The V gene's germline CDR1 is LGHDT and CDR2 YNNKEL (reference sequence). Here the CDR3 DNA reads TGTGCCAGCAGCCCAATGGGACAGGACTATGGCTACACCTTC. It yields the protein CASSPMGQDYGYTF.

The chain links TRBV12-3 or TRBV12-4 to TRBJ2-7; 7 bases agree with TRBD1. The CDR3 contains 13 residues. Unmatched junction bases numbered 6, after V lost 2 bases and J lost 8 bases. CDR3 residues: CASSLWQGDKQYF. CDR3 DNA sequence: TGTGCCAGCAGTTTATGGCAGGGGGACAAGCAGTACTTC.

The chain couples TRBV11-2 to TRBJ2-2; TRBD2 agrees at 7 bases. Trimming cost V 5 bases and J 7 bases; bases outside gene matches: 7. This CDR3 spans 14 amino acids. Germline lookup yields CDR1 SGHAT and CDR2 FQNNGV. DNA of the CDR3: TGTGCCAGCAGCGTAGGGACTATTGTCGGGGAGCTGTTTTTT. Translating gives CASSVGTIVGELFF. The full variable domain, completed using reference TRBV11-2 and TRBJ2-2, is EAGVAQSPRYKIIEKRQSVAFWCNPISGHATLYWYQQILGQGPKLLIQFQNNGVVDDSQLPKDRFSAERLKGVDSTLKIQPAKLEDSAVYLCASSVGTIVGELFFGEGSRLTVL.

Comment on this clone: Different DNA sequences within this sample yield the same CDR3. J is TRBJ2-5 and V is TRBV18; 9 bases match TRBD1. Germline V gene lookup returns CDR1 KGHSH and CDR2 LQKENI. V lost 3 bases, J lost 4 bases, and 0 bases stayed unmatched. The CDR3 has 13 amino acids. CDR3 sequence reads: CASSPGQGETQYF. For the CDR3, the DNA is TGTGCCAGCTCACCGGGACAGGGAGAGACCCAGTACTTC.

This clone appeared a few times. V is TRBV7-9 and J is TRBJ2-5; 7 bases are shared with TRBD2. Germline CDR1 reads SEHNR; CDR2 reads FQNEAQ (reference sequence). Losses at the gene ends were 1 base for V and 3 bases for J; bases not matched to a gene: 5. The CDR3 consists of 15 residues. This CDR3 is CASSLVIGGKETQYF. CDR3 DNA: TGTGCCAGCAGCTTAGTAATCGGGGGGAAAGAGACCCAGTACTTC.

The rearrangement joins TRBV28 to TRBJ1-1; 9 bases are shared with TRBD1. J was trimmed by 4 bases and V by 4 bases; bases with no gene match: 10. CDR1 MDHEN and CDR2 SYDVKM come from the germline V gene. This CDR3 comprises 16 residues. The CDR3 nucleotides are TGTGCCAGCAGTTCAAACCTTGGACAGGGGTTCACTGAAGCTTTCTTT. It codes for CASSSNLGQGFTEAFF.

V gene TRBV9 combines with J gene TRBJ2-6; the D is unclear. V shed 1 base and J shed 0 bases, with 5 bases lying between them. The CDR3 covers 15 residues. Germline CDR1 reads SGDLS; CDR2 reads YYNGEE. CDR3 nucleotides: TGTGCCAGCAGCGTACGGGTCTCTGGGGCCAACGTCCTGACTTTC. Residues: CASSVRVSGANVLTF.

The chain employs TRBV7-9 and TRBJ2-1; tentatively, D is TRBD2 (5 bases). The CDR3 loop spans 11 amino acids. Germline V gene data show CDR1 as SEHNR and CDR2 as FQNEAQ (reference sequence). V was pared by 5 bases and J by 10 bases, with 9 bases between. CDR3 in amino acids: CASSPPGEQFF. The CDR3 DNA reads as TGTGCCAGCAGCCCCCCGGGGGAGCAGTTCTTC.

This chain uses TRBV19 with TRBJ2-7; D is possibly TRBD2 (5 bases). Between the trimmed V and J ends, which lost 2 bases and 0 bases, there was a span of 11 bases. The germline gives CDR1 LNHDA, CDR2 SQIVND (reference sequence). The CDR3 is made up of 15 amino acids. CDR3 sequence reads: CASSISRGASYEQYF. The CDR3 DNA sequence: TGTGCCAGTAGTATAAGTCGGGGTGCCTCCTACGAGCAGTACTTC.

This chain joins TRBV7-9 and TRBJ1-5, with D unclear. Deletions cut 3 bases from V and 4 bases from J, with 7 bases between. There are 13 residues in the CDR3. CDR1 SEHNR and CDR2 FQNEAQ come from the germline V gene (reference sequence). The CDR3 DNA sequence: TGTGCCAGCAGCTTTGGAGAAAATCAGCCCCAGCATTTT. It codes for CASSFGENQPQHF.

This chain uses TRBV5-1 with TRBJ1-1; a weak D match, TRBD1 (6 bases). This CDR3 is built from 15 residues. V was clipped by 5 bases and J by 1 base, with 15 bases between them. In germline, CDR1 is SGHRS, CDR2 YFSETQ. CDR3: CASRQVAGANTEAFF. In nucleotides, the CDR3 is TGCGCCAGCAGACAGGTGGCGGGGGCGAACACTGAAGCTTTCTTT. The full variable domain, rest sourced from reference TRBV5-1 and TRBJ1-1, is KAGVTQTPRYLIKTRGQQVTLSCSPISGHRSVSWYQQTPGQGLQFLFEYFSETQRNKGNFPGRFSGRQFSNSRSEMNVSTLELGDSALYLCASRQVAGANTEAFFGQGTRLTVV.

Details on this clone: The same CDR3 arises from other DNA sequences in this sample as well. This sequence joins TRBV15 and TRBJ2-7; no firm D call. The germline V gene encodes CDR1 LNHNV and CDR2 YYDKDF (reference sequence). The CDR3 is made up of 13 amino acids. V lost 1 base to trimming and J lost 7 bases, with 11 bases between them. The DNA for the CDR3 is TGTGCCACCAGCAGAGTACCCTCGGGTGAGCAGTACTTC. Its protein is CATSRVPSGEQYF.

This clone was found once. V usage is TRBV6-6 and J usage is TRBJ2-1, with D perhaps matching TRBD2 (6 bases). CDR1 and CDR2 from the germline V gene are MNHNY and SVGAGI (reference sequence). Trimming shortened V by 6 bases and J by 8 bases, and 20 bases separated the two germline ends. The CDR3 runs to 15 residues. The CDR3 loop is CASRPAGSKVHEQFF. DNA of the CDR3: TGTGCCAGCAGGCCGGCGGGGTCGAAAGTCCATGAGCAGTTCTTC.